This TCR beta chain was identified in a study of PD-1 blockade in classical Hodgkin lymphoma. Study results and caveats: Complete responders' baseline diversity resembled that of newly diagnosed patients. According to reports, newly diagnosed patients had lower baseline TCR diversity than healthy donors, and relapsed/refractory patients had lower baseline TCR diversity still. Whereas CD4+ TCR diversity had risen significantly by C4D1, CD8+ TCR diversity had not. Possibly reflecting disease activity or prior therapy, repertoire differences have causes that remain undefined.

As regards this clone: Its target is not known.

Each patient experienced a relapse that followed autologous stem cell transplantation, and brentuximab vedotin exposure varied. Using immunoSEQ multiplex PCR, the repertoire was profiled, and TCRdb retains in-frame clones only, with some absent. The sample has some 60,000 clones, roughly nine tenths seen once; the top ten hold approximately 16%. The germline V and J ends were trimmed by 6 bases and 8 bases, with 11 bases remaining between them. The germline V gene has CDR1 ENHRY and CDR2 SYGVKD. The CDR3 sequence is 12 residues long. This TCR was recovered from a human donor with classical Hodgkin lymphoma. The J gene is TRBJ2-1, the V gene TRBV10-3, with unresolved D. This specimen consisted of peripheral blood mononuclear cells (PBMCs), obtained at baseline. The CDR3 DNA follows: TGTGCCATCAGCCTATCCCTTCATGAGCAGTTCTTC. Residues: CAISLSLHEQFF.